This T cell receptor gamma chain was retrieved from a study of Vδ1+ human thymocytes. RNA was extracted from the cells and then reverse transcribed. The CDR3 regions were amplified by multiplex PCR from V-gene primers to a constant-region primer. TCRdb redid the clone calls on the multiplex PCR reads with CATT. The table records roughly 24,000 gamma-chain clones, roughly 15% of them present only once. About this clone itself: Its antigen is undetermined.

After alphabeta T cell depletion, CD3+ Vdelta1+ Vdelta2- thymocytes were sorted. CDR1 is EGSNGY, CDR2 YDSYNSKV, per germline. The CDR3 is 13 amino acids. V lost 1 base to trimming and J lost 12 bases; unmatched junction nucleotides: 12. Study-wide points: Highly polyclonal TRG and TRD repertoires with Gaussian CDR3 length distributions appeared in thymus.

The origin of this receptor is a child less than two years old who had congenital heart surgery. Sequenced input: Vdelta1+ gamma-delta thymocytes from the thymus. Subset of the sample: FACS-sorted CD3+ TCRalphabeta- TCRVdelta1+ TCRVdelta2- thymocytes. The V and J genes are TRGV2 and TRGJ1 or TRGJ2. The CDR3 spells CATWDGHNKGKLF. In nucleotides, the CDR3 is TGTGCCACCTGGGACGGTCATAATAAAGGGAAACTCTTT.